This T cell receptor (beta chain) was profiled in a study of T cell responses to AZD1222 COVID-19 vaccine listed by TCRdb under 2021. About the investigation overall: A total of approximately 240 trial participants underwent TCR sequencing, of whom 200 to 220 received two doses of AZD1222 and around 25 received two doses of the MenACWY control vaccine. Trial participants were enrolled into age subgroups of 18-55, 56-69 and 70-plus years, which contained around 140, 26 and 57 TCR-sequenced participants, respectively. Results the study describes overall, beyond this receptor: CD4 TCRs associated with the vaccine covered the entire spike protein, and the dominant responses were in regions 160-218 and 743-854. A significant rise in spike-specific TCR breadth and depth was observed after two AZD1222 doses relative to day 0 and relative to MenACWY recipients. No day 14 peak-response samples were available, so repertoires were characterized only after the peak T cell response. In the small 56-69-year group, the increase in depth fell short of significance, most likely because of low power. Reportedly, close to half of the unique spike-specific TCRs recognized epitopes lying outside the regions that are mutated in the B.1.351 and B.1.1.7 variants. Most participants were white British and females outnumbered males, and the authors suggested that clonal diversity may have been underestimated. Conclusions about previously exposed vaccinees are limited because only a handful of AZD1222 recipients were SARS-CoV-2 seropositive at baseline.

The sample's time point label, decoded: about 28 days (+/-7) after the second vaccine dose. AZD1222 recipients given second doses at about 4 weeks or at about 12 weeks were pooled, since spike-specific TCR depth and breadth were not found to differ between the two schedules. Samples from vaccinated people were obtained from the UK trials COV001 and COV002, which included a single-blind randomized controlled phase 2/3 trial of AZD1222 (ChAdOx1 nCoV-19) in healthy adults. Trial participant PBMC samples were collected at day 0 and day 28 after the second dose for TCRbeta chain sequencing. Worth noting for this clone: Its specific antigen is unknown. No base-level quality is on record; no much larger clone is a single base apart.

The CDR3 regions of human TCRbeta chains were analyzed by immunosequencing. As for the authors' bioinformatics: Repertoire TCRs were checked for matches against a reference library of SARS-CoV-2-specific TCRs that had been generated using the MIRA antigen-specificity platform. Breadth was defined as the fraction of unique TCRs that were SARS-CoV-2-associated, and depth was defined as the fraction of total T cells that were SARS-CoV-2-associated. Each spike-specific TCR was assigned to its reactive spike region and to a CD4 or CD8 class using the MIRA data. Log10-transformed breadth and depth values were compared by one-way ANOVA with Sidak's multiple comparisons tests. TCRdb took over this immuneACCESS table, retaining in-frame rearrangements with V and J assigned. Such tables are incomplete; in checked studies, under half of the missing clones stem from an unresolved V gene, and the remainder is unexplained. D and trimming were read from the DNA, whereas the V and J calls and clone size are those reported in that table. Within this sample are 85,000 to 95,000 clones, with approximately 90% of them counted one time only. The top ten clonotypes cover just over 5.5% of the sample.

Sequencing used peripheral blood, obtained 28 days after the second AZD1222 dose. This sequence was found in an adult who received the AZD1222 COVID-19 vaccine.

The DNA is TGTGCCAGCAGTTTTAACACAATGGGAGTGAACACTGAAGCTTTCTTT. It translates to CASSFNTMGVNTEAFF. The chain is made from TRBV28 and TRBJ1-1; confidence is insufficient to name the D gene. For CDR1 and CDR2, the germline V gene lists MDHEN and SYDVKM. Trimming takes 3 bases from V and 0 bases from J, and the germline ends sit 14 bases apart. The CDR3 starts with the cysteine, ends with the phenylalanine, and has 16 residues. CDR3 DNA only is kept here, 48 bases in frame from base 1.